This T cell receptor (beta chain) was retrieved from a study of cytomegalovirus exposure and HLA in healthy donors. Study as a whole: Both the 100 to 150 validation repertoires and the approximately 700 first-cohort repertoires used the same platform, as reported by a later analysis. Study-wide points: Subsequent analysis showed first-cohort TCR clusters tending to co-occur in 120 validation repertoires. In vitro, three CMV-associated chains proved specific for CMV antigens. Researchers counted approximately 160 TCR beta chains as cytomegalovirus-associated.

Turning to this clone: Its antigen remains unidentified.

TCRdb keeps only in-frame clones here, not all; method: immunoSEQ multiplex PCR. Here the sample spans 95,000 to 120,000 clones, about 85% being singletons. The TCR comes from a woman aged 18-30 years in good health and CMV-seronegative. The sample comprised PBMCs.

CDR3 bases: TGTGCCAGCAGCCTAAGACAGACCTACTACGAGCAGTACTTC. Translated: CASSLRQTYYEQYF. J is TRBJ2-7 and V is TRBV6-5; possible D gene TRBD1, 5 bases. With 6 bases removed from V and 3 bases from J, the gap between germline ends came to 15 bases. The CDR3 is 14 residues long. Germline-derived CDR1 and CDR2 are MNHEY and SVGAGI.